This T cell receptor beta chain derives from a study of T cells in Graves' hyperthyroidism and ophthalmopathy. Study observations and caveats: Most thyroid clonotypes with frequency above 0.001 were detected in blood.

Researchers amplified the TCR beta CDR3 regions from RNA transcripts. The HTBI primer set drove a first-round RT-PCR of the TCR CDR3. MiXCR, run by TCRdb on the multiplex PCR reads, gives a single entry per CDR3 protein. This table has hundreds of thousands of distinct CDR3 sequences, roughly 20% appearing once. A note on this clonotype: Antigen specificity is unknown.

Per the germline V gene, CDR1 is ENHRY and CDR2 is SYGVKD. CDR3 size: 15 residues. The V and J ends lost 4 bases and 5 bases, in that order; junction bases with no gene match: 2. The genes are TRBV10-3 and TRBJ2-1; 13 bases match TRBD2. Sample: blood. The TCR sequence derives from a man aged 25 to 40 with Graves' ophthalmopathy. In DNA form, the CDR3 reads TGTGCCATCAGTGGCGGGACTAGCGGGAACAATGAGCAGTTCTTC. Translated, it gives CAISGGTSGNNEQFF.